The present entry profiles one TCR beta chain with its context. Its antigen is not known. This entry comes from a study of cytomegalovirus exposure and HLA in healthy donors. In the PCR, 60 Vbeta and 13 Jbeta primers were used. Sequencing used immunoSEQ multiplex PCR; TCRdb keeps in-frame clones, though not all of them. The sample contains 250,000 to 300,000 clones, nearly 95% of which appear only once. This CDR3 region has 14 residues. The germline CDR1 and CDR2 sequences are SGHRS and YFSETQ. The V gene lost 2 bases and the J gene lost 1 base, with 10 bases spanning the gap. General observations from the study: Researchers catalogued about 150 TCR beta chains as cytomegalovirus-associated. In a later analysis, TCR beta V- and J-gene trimming showed a link to a missense DCLRE1C variant.

The sequencing input was PBMCs. This sequence joins TRBV5-1 and TRBJ2-7, with D perhaps matching TRBD1 (6 bases). This sequence originates from a girl aged 2 to 10 in good health and CMV-seronegative. The CDR3 loop reads CASSFRGGSYEQYF. The CDR3 DNA is TGCGCCAGCAGCTTCAGGGGTGGGTCCTACGAGCAGTACTTC.